Shown below are 32 T cell receptor beta chains from a single sample sequenced in a study of blood T cell repertoires in COVID-19. Here immunoSEQ multiplex PCR was the method, and the copy in TCRdb shows in-frame clones only, minus some. The sample contains 150,000 to 200,000 clones, about 75% of which appear only once. Sequencing was done on a sample of peripheral blood. The receptors originated from a woman in her seventies with acute or convalescent COVID-19.

J is TRBJ2-1 and V is TRBV2; 12 bases fit TRBD2. V dropped 3 bases and J dropped 5; count of bases not matched to a gene: 8. The CDR3 has 17 residues. Per germline, CDR1 SNHLY and CDR2 FYNNEI. CDR3 region: CASSEASGRGTDNEQFF. CDR3 nucleotides: TGTGCCAGCAGTGAGGCTAGCGGGAGGGGGACCGACAATGAGCAGTTCTTC.

V is TRBV11-3 and J is TRBJ2-1, with 13 nucleotides matching TRBD2. Trimming removed 4 bases from V and 7 bases from J; junction bases left unmatched: 7. This CDR3 comprises 16 residues. The V gene's germline CDR1 is SGHNT and CDR2 YENEEA. The CDR3 region has the DNA TGTGCCAGCAGCTCCCTAACTAGCGGGAGGGGTAATGAGCAGTTCTTC. This codes for CASSSLTSGRGNEQFF.

The V and J genes are TRBV30 and TRBJ2-1; D gene ambiguous. The CDR3 sequence is 12 residues long. Trimming cost V 2 bases and J 4 bases, with 6 bases left between them. CDR1 and CDR2 from the germline V gene are GTSNPN and SVGIG (reference sequence). The CDR3, as DNA: TGTGCCTGGAGTCAAGCATACAATGAGCAGTTCTTC. Translating it yields CAWSQAYNEQFF.

The chain couples TRBV5-1 to TRBJ2-7, with D maybe TRBD2 (6 bases). The CDR3 runs 18 residues. V lost 0 bases to trimming and J lost 3 bases, with 22 bases between them. CDR1 and CDR2 from the germline V gene are SGHRS and YFSETQ. CDR3 in DNA: TGCGCCAGCAGCTTGGACGGAGCGGGTTTAGGTAGGGTCTACGAGCAGTACTTC. Its protein product is CASSLDGAGLGRVYEQYF. Based on the CDR3 plus reference TRBV5-1 and TRBJ2-7, the full variable domain is KAGVTQTPRYLIKTRGQQVTLSCSPISGHRSVSWYQQTPGQGLQFLFEYFSETQRNKGNFPGRFSGRQFSNSRSEMNVSTLELGDSALYLCASSLDGAGLGRVYEQYFGPGTRLTVT.

The V and J genes are TRBV24-1 and TRBJ2-3; the match to TRBD2 covers 8 bases. The CDR3 loop spans 14 amino acids. The germline V gene encodes CDR1 KGHDR and CDR2 SFDVKD. With V trimmed by 3 bases and J by 7 bases, 5 bases remained unmatched. DNA for the CDR3: TGTGCCACCAGTGATGGACTAGCCCCCTATACGCAGTATTTT. It yields the protein CATSDGLAPYTQYF.

The J gene is TRBJ2-3, the V gene TRBV5-6, with 7 bases lining up with TRBD1. The CDR3 length is 14 residues. Trimming cost V 0 bases and J 5 bases; bases outside gene matches: 3. Germline values: CDR1 SGHDT, CDR2 YYEEEE. The CDR3 DNA reads TGTGCCAGCAGCTTGGGGGCAGGGGGAGATACGCAGTATTTT. Its protein is CASSLGAGGDTQYF.

This clone was detected a few times. The genes are TRBV6-5 and TRBJ2-7; tentative D call: TRBD1 (6 bases). The CDR3 spans 14 residues. The V end was cut by 6 bases, the J end by 2 bases, with 14 bases between. Per the germline V gene, CDR1 is MNHEY and CDR2 is SVGAGI. CDR3 residues: CASRRDIAPYEQYF. Here the CDR3 DNA reads TGTGCCAGCAGACGGGACATAGCACCCTACGAGCAGTACTTC.

This clone was seen only a few times. The chain carries TRBV7-9 and TRBJ1-6, with D unresolved. The CDR3 spans 15 residues. V was cut by 3 bases and J by 0 bases, with 6 bases left in between. Germline V gene data show CDR1 as SEHNR and CDR2 as FQNEAQ (reference sequence). The CDR3 DNA sequence: TGTGCCAGCAGCTTGGCAAGCTCCTATAATTCACCCCTCCACTTT. Translating it yields CASSLASSYNSPLHF.

The chain has TRBV19 and TRBJ2-7; 8 nucleotides agree with TRBD1. The V gene's germline CDR1 is LNHDA and CDR2 SQIVND (reference sequence). With V trimmed by 7 bases and J by 4 bases, 9 bases remained unmatched. The CDR3 is 14 amino acids. CDR3 loop: CASTSTGVRYEQYF. The CDR3 DNA is TGTGCCAGTACTTCGACAGGGGTTCGATACGAGCAGTACTTC.

This clone was counted many times. This chain joins TRBV18 and TRBJ2-7; 11 positions agree with TRBD1. The V segment lost 1 base and the J segment 4 bases; nucleotides outside the gene matches: 3. Germline V CDR1 and CDR2: KGHSH, LQKENI. The CDR3 length is 15 residues. The CDR3 nucleotides read TGTGCCAGCTCACCACTGGACAGGGGGCTGTACGAGCAGTACTTC. This gives the protein CASSPLDRGLYEQYF.

The chain links TRBV7-9 to TRBJ2-7; weak D call: TRBD2 (5 bases). Germline CDR1 SEHNR, CDR2 FQNEAQ (reference sequence). The CDR3 has 13 amino acids. V dropped 5 bases and J dropped 5 bases, with 13 bases sitting between them. As DNA, the CDR3 is TGTGCCAGCAGCCAACCTAGCAGTAACGAGCAGTACTTC. This encodes CASSQPSSNEQYF. The full variable domain, its missing parts supplied by reference TRBV7-9 and TRBJ2-7, is DTGVSQNPRHKITKRGQNVTFRCDPISEHNRLYWYRQTLGQGPEFLTYFQNEAQLEKSRLLSDRFSAERPKGSFSTLEIQRTEQGDSAMYLCASSQPSSNEQYFGPGTRLTVT.

The rearrangement joins TRBV5-1 to TRBJ2-1; 7 nucleotides line up with TRBD2. This CDR3 has 15 amino acids. CDR1 and CDR2 from the germline V gene are SGHRS and YFSETQ. V was pared by 0 bases and J by 6 bases, with 6 bases of the junction left unmatched. The CDR3 protein is CASSLVSGWLNEQFF. The CDR3 nucleotides read TGCGCCAGCAGCTTGGTTAGCGGGTGGCTCAATGAGCAGTTCTTC.

This clone was observed a single time. V usage is TRBV12-3 or TRBV12-4 and J usage is TRBJ1-4; D not resolved. Trimming pared 1 base from V and 8 bases from J, leaving 5 bases between. The CDR3 is made up of 12 amino acids. This CDR3 is CASSLEEEKLFF. CDR3 sequence (DNA): TGTGCCAGCAGTTTAGAGGAGGAAAAACTGTTTTTT.

The chain couples TRBV5-1 to TRBJ2-1, with TRBD2 matching 8 bases. With 1 base clipped from V and 13 bases from J, the junction kept 10 bases outside the gene matches. Germline-derived CDR1 and CDR2 are SGHRS and YFSETQ. This CDR3 contains 14 residues. CDR3 region: CASSLFNSREGQFF. The CDR3 bases are TGCGCCAGCAGCTTGTTTAATAGTCGGGAGGGCCAGTTCTTC. The whole variable domain, remainder taken from reference TRBV5-1 and TRBJ2-1, is KAGVTQTPRYLIKTRGQQVTLSCSPISGHRSVSWYQQTPGQGLQFLFEYFSETQRNKGNFPGRFSGRQFSNSRSEMNVSTLELGDSALYLCASSLFNSREGQFFGPGTRLTVL.

Comments on this clone: Other DNA sequences in the sample encode the same CDR3. The chain recombines TRBV3-1 (or the pseudogene TRBV3-2) with TRBJ1-6; the match to TRBD1 covers 7 bases. The germline gives CDR1 LGHDT, CDR2 YNNKEL (reference sequence). With 1 base clipped from V and 10 bases from J, the junction kept 4 bases outside the gene matches. This CDR3 contains 14 residues. As DNA, the CDR3 is TGTGCCAGCAGCCAAGGACAGGGAAACTCACCCCTCCACTTT. It codes for CASSQGQGNSPLHF.

This sequence joins TRBV4-2 and TRBJ1-5; perhaps TRBD1 as D (6 bases). Per the germline V gene, CDR1 is LGHNA and CDR2 is YNFKEQ. The CDR3 spans 14 residues. Trimming removed 0 bases from V and 7 bases from J, with 10 bases in between. CDR3 nucleotide sequence: TGTGCCAGCAGCCAAGACAGGGGACGGCAGCCCCAGCATTTT. Amino acids: CASSQDRGRQPQHF.

This clone occurred a few times. V is TRBV7-2 and J is TRBJ1-1; 7 bases are a match to TRBD1. CDR3 size: 12 residues. Per the germline V gene, CDR1 is SGHTA and CDR2 is FQGNSA. The junction had 8 bases not matched to a gene; V was cut back by 6 bases and J by 10 bases. DNA for the CDR3: TGTGCCAGCAGACATAGAGGGGGCGCAGCTTTCTTT. Its translation: CASRHRGGAAFF.

This clone was recorded at least ten times. The chain uses TRBV5-1 and TRBJ2-1; D unclear. From germline, CDR1 is SGHRS and CDR2 YFSETQ. V dropped 4 bases and J dropped 8 bases, with 7 bases sitting between them. The CDR3 has 11 residues. The DNA for the CDR3 is TGCGCCAGCAGCATAGGAGATGAGCAGTTCTTC. This gives the protein CASSIGDEQFF.

J is TRBJ2-7 and V is TRBV3-1 (or the pseudogene TRBV3-2), with TRBD2 matching over 12 bases. There are 15 residues in the CDR3. Germline V gene lookup returns CDR1 LGHDT and CDR2 YNNKEL (reference sequence). V was clipped by 4 bases and J by 4 bases; unmatched bases: 5. CDR3 sequence (DNA): TGTGCCAGCAGCCCTCGGACTAGCGGGATATACGAGCAGTACTTC. Amino acid sequence: CASSPRTSGIYEQYF.

The chain links TRBV19 to TRBJ1-1; perhaps TRBD1 as D (6 bases). Germline CDR1 and CDR2: LNHDA and SQIVND (reference sequence). V was shortened by 5 bases and J by 7 bases, with 14 bases between the two germline ends. The CDR3 is made up of 13 amino acids. As DNA, the CDR3 is TGTGCCAGTAGTTTCCTACAGGGTAATGAAGCTTTCTTT. The encoded protein is CASSFLQGNEAFF.

Many counts were recorded for this clone. The rearrangement links TRBV3-1 (or the pseudogene TRBV3-2) to TRBJ2-3, with a tentative D call TRBD2 (5 bases). The ends were cut back, 4 bases at V and 5 bases at J, with 19 bases in the middle. The CDR3 contains 16 residues. Germline loops: CDR1 LGHDT, CDR2 YNNKEL (reference sequence). Here the CDR3 reads CASSPGNTSPGDTQYF. The CDR3 DNA reads as TGTGCCAGCAGCCCGGGGAATACTAGTCCTGGAGATACGCAGTATTTT.

The V and J genes are TRBV7-3 and TRBJ2-1; TRBD2 matches 9 bases. CDR3 size: 14 residues. J was trimmed by 8 bases and V by 4 bases; bases with no gene match: 6. In germline, CDR1 is SGHTA, CDR2 FQGTGA. The CDR3 loop is CASSWGLASDEQFF. Written as DNA, the CDR3 is TGTGCCAGCAGCTGGGGACTAGCTTCCGATGAGCAGTTCTTC.

The chain links TRBV19 to TRBJ1-6; 7 bases line up with TRBD1. Per germline, CDR1 LNHDA and CDR2 SQIVND (reference sequence). The length of the CDR3 is 15 residues. J was trimmed by 7 bases and V by 5 bases; bases with no gene match: 8. The CDR3: CASSSPTGDNSPLHF. Written as DNA, the CDR3 is TGTGCCAGTAGTTCCCCTACAGGGGACAATTCACCCCTCCACTTT.

Notes on this clone: The conserved final phenylalanine or tryptophan is absent from the CDR3, which likely points to a read error. Because the CDR3's place on the DNA is in doubt, the DNA is left out and the CDR3 is given as listed by TCRdb. J is TRBJ1-6 and V is TRBV6-6; the D segment call TRBD1 is taken from the table without a DNA check. From germline, CDR1 is MNHNY and CDR2 SVGAGI (reference sequence). Ends included, the CDR3 has 11 residues. This CDR3 is CASRYPGHQTL.

The chain is built from TRBV6-1 and TRBJ2-7, with no clear D. Per the germline V gene, CDR1 is MNHNS and CDR2 is SASEGT. The V end lost 1 base, the J end lost 0 bases, and 7 bases lay between the germline ends. CDR3 length: 14 residues. The CDR3 reads CASSEVRSSYEQYF. The CDR3 DNA reads as TGTGCCAGCAGTGAAGTACGGAGCTCCTACGAGCAGTACTTC.

This clone appeared once. The CDR3 sequence is CASSNGQLNTEAFF. The CDR3 DNA reads as TGTGCCAGCAGCAACGGACAGTTGAACACTGAAGCTTTCTTT. This chain uses TRBV5-4 with TRBJ1-1; TRBD1 is a possible D gene (6 bases). Trimming removed 4 bases from V and 0 bases from J, with 10 bases in between. In germline, CDR1 is SGHNT, CDR2 YYREEE (reference sequence). The CDR3 is 14 residues long.

This clone came up many times. This same CDR3 is encoded by further DNA sequences in the sample. This chain uses TRBV30 with TRBJ2-2; 9 positions match TRBD2. V lost 3 bases, J lost 2 bases, and 7 bases stayed unmatched. CDR3 length equals 16 residues. In germline, CDR1 is GTSNPN, CDR2 SVGIG (reference sequence). CDR3 sequence reads: CAWRPGLASNTGELFF. In nucleotides, the CDR3 is TGTGCCTGGAGGCCTGGACTAGCGAGTAACACCGGGGAGCTGTTTTTT. Based on the CDR3 plus reference TRBV30 and TRBJ2-2, the full variable domain is SQTIHQWPATLVQPVGSPLSLECTVEGTSNPNLYWYRQAAGRGLQLLFYSVGIGQISSEVPQNLSASRPQDRQFILSSKKLLLSDSGFYLCAWRPGLASNTGELFFGEGSRLTVL.

This clone showed up just once. The chain carries TRBV18 and TRBJ1-5; 7 bases fit TRBD1. The CDR3 contains 15 residues. V gave up 3 bases and J gave up 3 bases; unmatched junction bases: 5. Germline CDR1 and CDR2: KGHSH and LQKENI. CDR3: CASSPDRVLNQPQHF. The DNA of the CDR3 is TGTGCCAGCTCACCTGACAGGGTGCTCAATCAGCCCCAGCATTTT.

On this clone itself: Additional DNA sequences in this sample encode the identical CDR3. The rearrangement uses TRBV2 and TRBJ1-2; 9 nucleotides align to TRBD1. The germline V gene has CDR1 SNHLY and CDR2 FYNNEI. The CDR3 sequence is 14 residues long. The V and J ends lost 6 bases and 5 bases, in that order; junction bases with no gene match: 7. CDR3 sequence: CASSEQGARYGYTF. In nucleotides, the CDR3 is TGTGCCAGCAGCGAACAGGGGGCTAGGTATGGCTACACCTTC.

The genes are TRBV20-1 and TRBJ2-5; TRBD1 aligns across 10 bases. The CDR3 is 15 residues long. Germline CDR1 and CDR2: DFQATT and SNEGSKA (reference sequence). V trimming: 3 bases; J trimming: 5 bases; junction bases outside the gene matches: 9. Written as DNA, the CDR3 is TGCAGTGCTAGTTCTCCGGGACAGGGGTGGGAGACCCAGTACTTC. This encodes CSASSPGQGWETQYF.

This chain connects TRBV30 to TRBJ2-2; D unresolved. This CDR3 contains 13 residues. In germline, CDR1 is GTSNPN, CDR2 SVGIG (reference sequence). Trimming took off 1 base at V and 7 bases at J, with 10 bases between the two ends. The CDR3 protein is CAWSGQSNGELFF. The DNA for the CDR3 is TGTGCCTGGAGTGGGCAGTCAAACGGGGAGCTGTTTTTT.

The chain is built from TRBV9 and TRBJ2-7; D might be TRBD2 (6 bases). The CDR3 covers 14 residues. The V end lost 2 bases, the J end lost 3 bases, and 12 bases lay between the germline ends. Germline CDR1 SGDLS, CDR2 YYNGEE. In nucleotides, the CDR3 is TGTGCCAGCAGCGTTAGCGGTGGAAACTACGAGCAGTACTTC. Amino acid sequence: CASSVSGGNYEQYF.